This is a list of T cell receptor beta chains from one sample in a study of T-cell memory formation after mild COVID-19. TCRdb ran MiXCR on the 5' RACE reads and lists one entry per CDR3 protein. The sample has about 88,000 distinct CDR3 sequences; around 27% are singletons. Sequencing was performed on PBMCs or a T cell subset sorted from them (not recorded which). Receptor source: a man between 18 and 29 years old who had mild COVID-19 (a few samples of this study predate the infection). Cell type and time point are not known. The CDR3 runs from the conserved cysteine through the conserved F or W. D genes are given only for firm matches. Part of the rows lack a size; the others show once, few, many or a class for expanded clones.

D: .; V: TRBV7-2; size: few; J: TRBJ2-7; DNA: TGTGCCAGCAGCTTACGGGAAGACGAGCAGTACTTC; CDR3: CASSLREDEQYF
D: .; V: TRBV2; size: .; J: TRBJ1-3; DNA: TGTGCCAGCCCCAGGGATGGAAACACCATATATTTT; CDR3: CASPRDGNTIYF
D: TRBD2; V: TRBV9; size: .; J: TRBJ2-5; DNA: TGTGCCAGCAGCGTCCTAGCGGGGCGGGAGACCCAGTACTTC; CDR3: CASSVLAGRETQYF
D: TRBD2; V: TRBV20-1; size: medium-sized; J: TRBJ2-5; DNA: TGCAGTGCAACAGGACTAGCGGACCAAGAGACCCAGTACTTC; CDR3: CSATGLADQETQYF
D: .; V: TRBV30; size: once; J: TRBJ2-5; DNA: TGTGCCTGGAGTGCCTTAGGACTACGGGAGACCCAGTACTTC; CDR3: CAWSALGLRETQYF
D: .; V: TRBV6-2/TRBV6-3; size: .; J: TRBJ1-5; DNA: TGTGCCAGCAGTTATGATGTGAAGACAGTTAGCAATCAGCCCCAGCATTTT; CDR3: CASSYDVKTVSNQPQHF
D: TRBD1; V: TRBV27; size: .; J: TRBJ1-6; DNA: TGTGCCAGCAGTCAAACAGGGGCGCATTCACCCCTCCACTTT; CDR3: CASSQTGAHSPLHF
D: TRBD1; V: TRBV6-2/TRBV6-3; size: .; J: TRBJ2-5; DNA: TGTGCCAGCACTGTGAGGACAGGGCCCCAAGAGACCCAGTACTTC; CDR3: CASTVRTGPQETQYF
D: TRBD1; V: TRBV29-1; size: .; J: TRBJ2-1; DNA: TGCAGCGTGACAGGGGGCGCGTCATACAATGAGCAGTTCTTC; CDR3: CSVTGGASYNEQFF
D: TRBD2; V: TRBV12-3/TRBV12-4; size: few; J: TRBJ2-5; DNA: TGTGCCAGCACCCTAGCGGGGGAAGAGACCCAGTACTTC; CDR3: CASTLAGEETQYF
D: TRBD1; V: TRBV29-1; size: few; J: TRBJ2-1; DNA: TGCAGCGTTGCCGGCAGGGGGCTTGTTAGTGAGAATGAGCAGTTCTTC; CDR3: CSVAGRGLVSENEQFF
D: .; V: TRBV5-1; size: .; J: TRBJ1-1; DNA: TGCGCCAGCAGCTTGGAGTTTTTCCTTCGGGAAGCTTTCTTT; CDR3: CASSLEFFLREAFF
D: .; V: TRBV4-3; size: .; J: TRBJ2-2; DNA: TGCGCCAGCAGCCAAGTAGCACAGGGCGGCGGGGAGCTGTTTTTT; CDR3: CASSQVAQGGGELFF
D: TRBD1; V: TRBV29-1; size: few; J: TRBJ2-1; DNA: TGCAGCGTTGTTCAGGGGGTGGGCAATGAGCAGTTCTTC; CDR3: CSVVQGVGNEQFF
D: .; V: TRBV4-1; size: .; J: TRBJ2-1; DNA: TGCGCCAGCAGCCAAGGGGGGAAATACAATGAGCAGTTCTTC; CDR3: CASSQGGKYNEQFF
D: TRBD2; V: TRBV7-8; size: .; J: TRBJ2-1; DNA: TGTGCCAGCAGCTTGTCGACTAGCGGGGGGGCGGCTGAGCAGTTCTTC; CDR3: CASSLSTSGGAAEQFF
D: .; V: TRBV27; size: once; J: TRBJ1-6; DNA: TGTGCCAGCAGTTCCGGACAGTCCTATAATTCACCCCTCCACTTT; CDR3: CASSSGQSYNSPLHF
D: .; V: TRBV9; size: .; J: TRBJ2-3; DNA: TGTGCCAGCAGCGTATGGCTAGAGGGGGGTGAAGATACGCAGTATTTT; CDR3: CASSVWLEGGEDTQYF
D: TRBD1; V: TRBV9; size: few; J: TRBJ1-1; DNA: TGTGCCAGCAGCGTCACAGGGGGAGGCACTGAAGCTTTCTTT; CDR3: CASSVTGGGTEAFF
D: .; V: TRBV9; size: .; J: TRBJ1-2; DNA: TGTGCCAGCAGCGACCGCGTCGAACAGGGAAGAGGTGGCTACACCTTC; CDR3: CASSDRVEQGRGGYTF
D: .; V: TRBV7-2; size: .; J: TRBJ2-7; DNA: TGTGCCAGCAGACCGCCAGGATACGAGCAGTACTTC; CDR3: CASRPPGYEQYF
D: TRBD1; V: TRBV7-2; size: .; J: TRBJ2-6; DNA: TGTGCCAGCAGCTCGCCACCGGGACAGGGCACTGGGGCCAACGTCCTGACTTTC; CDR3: CASSSPPGQGTGANVLTF
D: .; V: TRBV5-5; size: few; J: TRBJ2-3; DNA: TGTGCCAGCAGCTTGAGGTTGGACCTCACAGATACGCAGTATTTT; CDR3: CASSLRLDLTDTQYF
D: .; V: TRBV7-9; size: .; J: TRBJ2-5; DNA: TGTGCCAGCAGCCTTGGGACGGACCTTGGGGAGACCCAGTACTTC; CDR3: CASSLGTDLGETQYF
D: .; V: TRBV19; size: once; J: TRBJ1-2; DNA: TGTGCCAGTACCCCATTCAGACAGGAGAGAAACTATGGCTACACCTTC; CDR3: CASTPFRQERNYGYTF
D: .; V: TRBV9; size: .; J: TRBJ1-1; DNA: TGTGCCAGCAGCGTAGGATTAGGATCCGTCACTGAAGCTTTCTTT; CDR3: CASSVGLGSVTEAFF
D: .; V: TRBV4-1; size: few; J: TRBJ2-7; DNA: TGCGCCAGCAGCCAAGGGACTTACCCTTACGAGCAGTACTTC; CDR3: CASSQGTYPYEQYF
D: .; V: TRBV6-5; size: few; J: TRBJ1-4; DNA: TGTGCCAGCAATTCTCTGGGACCCAATGAAAAACTGTTTTTT; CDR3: CASNSLGPNEKLFF
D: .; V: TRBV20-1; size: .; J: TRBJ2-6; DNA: TGCAGTGCTAGAGATCTTTCGGCTGGGGCCAACGTCCTGACTTTC; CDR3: CSARDLSAGANVLTF
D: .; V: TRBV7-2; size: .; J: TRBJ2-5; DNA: TGTGCCAGCAGCTTTGCACCTCTAGCACCCCAGTACTTC; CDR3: CASSFAPLAPQYF
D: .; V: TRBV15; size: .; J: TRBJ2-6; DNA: TGTGCCACCAGCCCTCAGGGAGATGGGGCCAACGTCCTGACTTTC; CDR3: CATSPQGDGANVLTF
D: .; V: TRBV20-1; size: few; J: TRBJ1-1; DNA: TGCAGTGCTAGAGAGCCAGAACCTGAAGCTTTCTTT; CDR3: CSAREPEPEAFF
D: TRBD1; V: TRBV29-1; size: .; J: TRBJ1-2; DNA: TGCAGCGGGGGACAGGGCTCCATTGGCTACACCTTC; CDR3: CSGGQGSIGYTF
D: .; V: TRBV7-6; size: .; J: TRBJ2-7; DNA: TGTGCCAGCAGCTTAGAAGGGTATGGCTCCTACGAGCAGTACTTC; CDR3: CASSLEGYGSYEQYF
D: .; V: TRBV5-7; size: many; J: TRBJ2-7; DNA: TGTGCCAGCAGCTCCTACGAGCAGTACTTC; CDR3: CASSSYEQYF
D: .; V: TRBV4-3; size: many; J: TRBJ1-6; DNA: TGCGCCAGCAGCCAGGCGGGATTAGTATCACCCCTCCACTTT; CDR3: CASSQAGLVSPLHF
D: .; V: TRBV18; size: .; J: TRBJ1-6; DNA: TGTGCCAGCCTCCGCCCAGGGTTAGGGTCACCCCTCCACTTT; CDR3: CASLRPGLGSPLHF
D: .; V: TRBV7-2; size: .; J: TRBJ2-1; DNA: TGTGCCAGCAGCCCCCCGCCGGGGTCCAATGAGCAGTTCTTC; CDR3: CASSPPPGSNEQFF
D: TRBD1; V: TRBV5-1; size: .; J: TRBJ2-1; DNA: TGCGCCAGCAGCTTGGTCGAGGGGGCTAGACACAATGAGCAGTTCTTC; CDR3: CASSLVEGARHNEQFF
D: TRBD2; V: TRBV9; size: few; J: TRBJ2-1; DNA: TGTGCCAGCAGCTTCAGACTAGCGGGGCTGCAGTTCTTC; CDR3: CASSFRLAGLQFF
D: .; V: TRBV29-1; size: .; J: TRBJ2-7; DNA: TGCAGCGTTCGGAGAAGCGCGGAAGAGCAGTACTTC; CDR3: CSVRRSAEEQYF
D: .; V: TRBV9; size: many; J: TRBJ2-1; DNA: TGTGCCAGCAGCGTAGATGGCGAGAGCTCCTACAATGAGCAGTTCTTC; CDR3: CASSVDGESSYNEQFF
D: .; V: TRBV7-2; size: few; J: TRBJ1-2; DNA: TGTGCCAGCAGCCCAACACTTAACTATGGCTACACCTTC; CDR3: CASSPTLNYGYTF
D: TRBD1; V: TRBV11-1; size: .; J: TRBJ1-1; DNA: TGTGCCAGCAGCCCCCTGACAGGGCATAGTGAAGCTTTCTTT; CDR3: CASSPLTGHSEAFF
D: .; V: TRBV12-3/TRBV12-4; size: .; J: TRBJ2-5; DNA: TGTGCCAGCAGTTTCTCAGAGACCCAGTACTTC; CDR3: CASSFSETQYF
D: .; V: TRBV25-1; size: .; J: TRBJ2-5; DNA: TGTGCCAGCAGGCAAGAGACCCAGTACTTC; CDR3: CASRQETQYF
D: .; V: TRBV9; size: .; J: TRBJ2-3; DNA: TGTGCCAGCAGCGTATCTCTCTGGGGTGGCACAGATACGCAGTATTTT; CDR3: CASSVSLWGGTDTQYF
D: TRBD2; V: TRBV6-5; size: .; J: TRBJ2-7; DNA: TGTGCCAGCAGCCAGCCCAGCGGGGTGAGGGACGAGCAGTACTTC; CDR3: CASSQPSGVRDEQYF
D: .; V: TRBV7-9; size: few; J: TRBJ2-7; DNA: TGTGCCAGCAGCTCCGAGGTCTACGAGCAGTACTTC; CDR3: CASSSEVYEQYF
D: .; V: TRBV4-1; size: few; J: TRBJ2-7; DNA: TGCGCCAGCAGCCAAGACGGACAGTGGGTATACGAGCAGTACTTC; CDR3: CASSQDGQWVYEQYF
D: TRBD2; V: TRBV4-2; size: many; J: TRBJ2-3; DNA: TGTGCCAGCAGCCGGACTAGCGGGGGGGCCACAGATACGCAGTATTTT; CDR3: CASSRTSGGATDTQYF
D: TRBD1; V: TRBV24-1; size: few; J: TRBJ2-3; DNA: TGTGCCACCAGTGATTCCCGACAGGGCTACACAGATACGCAGTATTTT; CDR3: CATSDSRQGYTDTQYF
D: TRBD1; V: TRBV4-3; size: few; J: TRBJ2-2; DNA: TGCGCCAGCAGCCAGGATAGACAGGGGGCTTCCGGGGAGCTGTTTTTT; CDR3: CASSQDRQGASGELFF
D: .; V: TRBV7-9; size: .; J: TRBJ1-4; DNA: TGTGCCAGCGAGGGGTATAATGAAAAACTGTTTTTT; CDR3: CASEGYNEKLFF